What follows describes a single TCR beta chain. Its antigen is as yet unknown. The sample originates from a study of graft-versus-host responses after intestinal transplantation. Some clones are missing from TCRdb's copy, which holds only in-frame ones; the method was immunoSEQ multiplex PCR. The sample lists 80,000 to 100,000 clones; around 83% were seen once. The CDR3 covers 13 residues. Trimming removed 7 bases at V and 3 bases at J, with 13 bases between. CDR1 and CDR2 (germline): LNHDA, SQIVND (reference sequence). The sequence was collected from a human donor who received an intestinal transplant. The chain combines TRBV19 with TRBJ2-7; tentatively, D is TRBD1 (5 bases). The sequenced sample was unstimulated CD8+ T cells sorted from spleen or lymph node cells, obtained before intestinal transplant. This CDR3 reads CASNQGTGYEQYF. Written as DNA, the CDR3 is TGTGCCAGTAACCAGGGCACTGGCTACGAGCAGTACTTC.